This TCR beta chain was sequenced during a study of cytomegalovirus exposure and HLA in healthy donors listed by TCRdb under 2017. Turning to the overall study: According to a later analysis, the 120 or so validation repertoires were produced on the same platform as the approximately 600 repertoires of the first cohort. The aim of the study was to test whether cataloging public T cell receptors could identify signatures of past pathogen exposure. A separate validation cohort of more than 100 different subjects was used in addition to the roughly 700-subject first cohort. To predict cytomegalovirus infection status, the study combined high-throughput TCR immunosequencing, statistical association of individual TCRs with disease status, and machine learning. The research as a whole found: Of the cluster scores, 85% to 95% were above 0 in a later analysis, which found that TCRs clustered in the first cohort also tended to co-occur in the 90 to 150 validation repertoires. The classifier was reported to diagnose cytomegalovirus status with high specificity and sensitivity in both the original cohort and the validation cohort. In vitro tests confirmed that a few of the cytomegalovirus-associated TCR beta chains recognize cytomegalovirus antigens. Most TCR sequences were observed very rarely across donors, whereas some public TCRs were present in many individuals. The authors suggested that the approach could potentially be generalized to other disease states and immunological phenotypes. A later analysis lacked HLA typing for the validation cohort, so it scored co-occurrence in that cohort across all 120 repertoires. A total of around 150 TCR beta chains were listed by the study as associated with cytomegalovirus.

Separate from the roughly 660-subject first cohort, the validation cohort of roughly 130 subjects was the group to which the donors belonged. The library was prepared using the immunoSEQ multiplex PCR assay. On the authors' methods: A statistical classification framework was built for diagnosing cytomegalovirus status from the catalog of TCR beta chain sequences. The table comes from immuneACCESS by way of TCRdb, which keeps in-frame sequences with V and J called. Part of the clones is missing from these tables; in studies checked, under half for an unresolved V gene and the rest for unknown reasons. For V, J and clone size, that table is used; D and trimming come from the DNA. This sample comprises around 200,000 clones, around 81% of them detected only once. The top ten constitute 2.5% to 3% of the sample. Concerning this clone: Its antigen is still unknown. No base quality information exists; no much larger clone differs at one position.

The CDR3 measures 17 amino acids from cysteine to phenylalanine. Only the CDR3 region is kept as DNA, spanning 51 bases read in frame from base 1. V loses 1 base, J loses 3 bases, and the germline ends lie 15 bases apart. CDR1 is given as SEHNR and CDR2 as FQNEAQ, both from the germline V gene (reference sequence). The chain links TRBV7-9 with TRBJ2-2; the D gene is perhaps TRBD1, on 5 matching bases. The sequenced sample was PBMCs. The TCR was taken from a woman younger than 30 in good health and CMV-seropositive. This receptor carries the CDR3 CASSLGPRERDTGELFF. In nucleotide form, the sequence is TGTGCCAGCAGCTTAGGTCCCAGGGAAAGGGACACCGGGGAGCTGTTTTTT.